Listed here is a single T cell receptor (beta chain). The antigen is not known. This sample was included in a study of cytomegalovirus exposure and HLA in healthy donors. Study-wide points: Of the V segments, some could not be distinguished, including TRBV6-2 and TRBV6-3, and were excluded. The listing of roughly 160 TCR beta chains classed them as cytomegalovirus-associated. The later analysis indicated that the majority of CMV-associated TCR beta chains appeared HLA-restricted. A few chains tied to CMV proved CMV antigen-specific in vitro.

The PCR was carried out with 60 Vbeta primers and 13 Jbeta primers. Libraries were prepared by immunoSEQ multiplex PCR; TCRdb keeps only in-frame clonotypes and omits some of them. The sample carries some 190,000 clones, approximately 84% recorded once. This CDR3 is 17 amino acids long. Germline CDR1 SGHRS, CDR2 YFSETQ. With V trimmed by 1 base and J by 0 bases, 6 bases remained unmatched. This TCR derives from a female donor in good health and CMV-seronegative. The sequenced sample consisted of PBMCs. The chain combines TRBV5-1 with TRBJ2-7; 11 bases align to TRBD2. DNA for the CDR3: TGCGCCAGCAGCTTGTTGACTAGCGGGGATAGCTCCTACGAGCAGTACTTC. Translation gives CASSLLTSGDSSYEQYF. The full variable domain, rest sourced from reference TRBV5-1 and TRBJ2-7, is KAGVTQTPRYLIKTRGQQVTLSCSPISGHRSVSWYQQTPGQGLQFLFEYFSETQRNKGNFPGRFSGRQFSNSRSEMNVSTLELGDSALYLCASSLLTSGDSSYEQYFGPGTRLTVT.